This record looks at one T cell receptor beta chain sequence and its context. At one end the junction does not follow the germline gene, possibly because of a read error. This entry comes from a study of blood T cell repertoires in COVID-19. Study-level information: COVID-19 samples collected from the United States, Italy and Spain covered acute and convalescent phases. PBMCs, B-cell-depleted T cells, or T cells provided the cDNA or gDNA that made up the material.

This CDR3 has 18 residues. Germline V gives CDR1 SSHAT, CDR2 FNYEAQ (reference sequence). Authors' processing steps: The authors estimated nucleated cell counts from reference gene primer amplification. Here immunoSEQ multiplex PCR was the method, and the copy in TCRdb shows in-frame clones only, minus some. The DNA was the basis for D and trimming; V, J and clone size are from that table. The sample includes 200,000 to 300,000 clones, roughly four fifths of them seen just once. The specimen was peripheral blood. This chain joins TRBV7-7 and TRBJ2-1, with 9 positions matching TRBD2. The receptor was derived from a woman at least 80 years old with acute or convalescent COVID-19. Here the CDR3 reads CASSLADHLAGSYNEQFF. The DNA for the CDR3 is TGTGCTAGCAGCTTAGCCGATCATCTAGCGGGATCTTACAATGAGCAGTTCTTC.